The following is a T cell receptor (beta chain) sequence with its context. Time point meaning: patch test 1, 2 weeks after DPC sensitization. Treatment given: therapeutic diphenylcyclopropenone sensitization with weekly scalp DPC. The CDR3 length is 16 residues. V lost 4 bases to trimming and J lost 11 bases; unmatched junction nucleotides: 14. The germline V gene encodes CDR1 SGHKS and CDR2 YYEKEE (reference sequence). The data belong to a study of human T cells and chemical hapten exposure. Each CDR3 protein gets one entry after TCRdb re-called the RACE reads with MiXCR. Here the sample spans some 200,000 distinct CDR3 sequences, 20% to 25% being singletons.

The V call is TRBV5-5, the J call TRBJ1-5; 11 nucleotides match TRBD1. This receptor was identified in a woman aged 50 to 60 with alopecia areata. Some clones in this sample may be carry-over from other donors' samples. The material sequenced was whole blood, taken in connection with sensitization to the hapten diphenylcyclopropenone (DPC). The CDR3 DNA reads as TGTGCCAGCAGCCCAGGGACAGGGGGTCGGGAATTGGCCCAGCATTTT. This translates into CASSPGTGGRELAQHF. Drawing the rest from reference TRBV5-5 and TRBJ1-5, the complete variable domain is DAGVTQSPTHLIKTRGQQVTLRCSPISGHKSVSWYQQVLGQGPQFIFQYYEKEERGRGNFPDRFSARQFPNYSSELNVNALLLGDSALYLCASSPGTGGRELAQHFGDGTRLSIL.